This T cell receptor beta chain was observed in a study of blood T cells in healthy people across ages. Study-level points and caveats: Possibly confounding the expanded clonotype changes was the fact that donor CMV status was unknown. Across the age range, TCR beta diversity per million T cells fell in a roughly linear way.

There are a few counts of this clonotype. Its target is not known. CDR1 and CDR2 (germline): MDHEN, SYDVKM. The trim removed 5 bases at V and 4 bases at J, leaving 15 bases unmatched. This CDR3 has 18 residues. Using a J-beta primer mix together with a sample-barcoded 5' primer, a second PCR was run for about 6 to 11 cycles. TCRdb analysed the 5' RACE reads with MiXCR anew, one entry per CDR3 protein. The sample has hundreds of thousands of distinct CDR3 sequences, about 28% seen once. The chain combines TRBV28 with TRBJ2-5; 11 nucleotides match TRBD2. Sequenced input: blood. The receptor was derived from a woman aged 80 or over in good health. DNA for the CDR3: TGTGCCAGCAGTATGGGGGGGACTAGCGGTCCTAACACAGAGACCCAGTACTTC. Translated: CASSMGGTSGPNTETQYF. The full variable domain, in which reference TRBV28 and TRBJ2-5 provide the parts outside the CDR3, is DVKVTQSSRYLVKRTGEKVFLECVQDMDHENMFWYRQDPGLGLRLIYFSYDVKMKEKGDIPEGYSVSREKKERFSLILESASTNQTSMYLCASSMGGTSGPNTETQYFGPGTRLLVL.